Listed below are T cell receptor beta chains from one sample, sequenced in a study of cytomegalovirus exposure and HLA in healthy donors. Libraries were prepared by immunoSEQ multiplex PCR; TCRdb keeps only in-frame clonotypes and omits some of them. The data hold hundreds of thousands of clones, with roughly 85% observed a single time. The sequencing sample was made of PBMCs. These receptor sequences come from a male donor in good health and CMV-seronegative. Each CDR3 is given with its conserved first and last residue. Fields, in order: CDR3 protein, CDR3 DNA, D gene, clone size, V gene, J gene. A D gene is named only where the DNA matches it firmly. Where a row states a size, it is once, few, many or the class of an expanded clone; other rows omit it.

CDR3 protein: CASSSGKTNSPLHF
CDR3 DNA: TGCGCCAGCAGCTCCGGTAAAACCAATTCACCCCTCCACTTT
D gene: -
clone size: -
V gene: TRBV5-1
J gene: TRBJ1-6

CDR3 protein: CASSRGQGNTEAFF
CDR3 DNA: TGTGCCAGCAGTAGGGGACAGGGGAACACTGAAGCTTTCTTT
D gene: TRBD1
clone size: -
V gene: TRBV6-5
J gene: TRBJ1-1

CDR3 protein: CASSLPGDRGWNEQFF
CDR3 DNA: TGCGCCAGCAGCCTCCCGGGGGACAGGGGTTGGAATGAGCAGTTCTTC
D gene: TRBD1
clone size: -
V gene: TRBV5-1
J gene: TRBJ2-1

CDR3 protein: CASSWRQGAYEQYF
CDR3 DNA: TGTGCCAGCAGCTGGCGACAGGGAGCCTACGAGCAGTACTTC
D gene: TRBD1
clone size: -
V gene: TRBV7-9
J gene: TRBJ2-7

CDR3 protein: CAWDRGAGGPNEQFF
CDR3 DNA: TGTGCCTGGGACCGGGGGGCGGGAGGGCCCAATGAGCAGTTCTTC
D gene: TRBD2
clone size: -
V gene: TRBV30
J gene: TRBJ2-1

CDR3 protein: CASSYSSGGDQPQHF
CDR3 DNA: TGTGCCAGCAGTTACTCGTCTGGCGGCGATCAGCCCCAGCATTTT
D gene: -
clone size: few
V gene: TRBV6-6
J gene: TRBJ1-5

CDR3 protein: CASSLARTAEAFF
CDR3 DNA: TGTGCCAGCAGCTTAGCGAGGACAGCTGAAGCTTTCTTT
D gene: -
clone size: once
V gene: TRBV7-2
J gene: TRBJ1-1

CDR3 protein: CASSYSSGGASDTQYF
CDR3 DNA: TGTGCCAGCAGTTACTCTAGCGGGGGGGCTTCAGATACGCAGTATTTT
D gene: TRBD2
clone size: -
V gene: TRBV6-5
J gene: TRBJ2-3

CDR3 protein: CASSYQGEAKNIQYF
CDR3 DNA: TGTGCCAGCAGTTACCAAGGGGAAGCCAAAAACATTCAGTACTTC
D gene: -
clone size: -
V gene: TRBV6-5
J gene: TRBJ2-4

CDR3 protein: CASSSYEQGPQETQYF
CDR3 DNA: TGTGCCAGCAGTTCCTATGAGCAGGGGCCACAAGAGACCCAGTACTTC
D gene: -
clone size: -
V gene: TRBV27
J gene: TRBJ2-5

CDR3 protein: CASSTTSGRPYEQYF
CDR3 DNA: TGTGCCAGCAGTACGACTAGCGGGAGGCCCTACGAGCAGTACTTC
D gene: TRBD2
clone size: few
V gene: TRBV6-1
J gene: TRBJ2-7

CDR3 protein: CASSLGAGLKDGYTF
CDR3 DNA: TGCGCCAGCAGCTTAGGGGCAGGTCTGAAAGATGGCTACACCTTC
D gene: -
clone size: -
V gene: TRBV5-1
J gene: TRBJ1-2

CDR3 protein: CASSSRDRVDTIYF
CDR3 DNA: TGTGCCAGCAGTAGCCGGGACAGGGTCGACACCATATATTTT
D gene: TRBD1
clone size: -
V gene: TRBV6-6
J gene: TRBJ1-3

CDR3 protein: CASSLVRGHNNEQFF
CDR3 DNA: TGTGCCAGCAGCTTAGTCAGGGGGCATAACAATGAGCAGTTCTTC
D gene: TRBD1
clone size: -
V gene: TRBV7-9
J gene: TRBJ2-1

CDR3 protein: CASSQDIAGGGNTIYF
CDR3 DNA: TGCGCCAGCAGCCAAGATATCGCAGGGGGCGGAAACACCATATATTTT
D gene: TRBD1
clone size: -
V gene: TRBV4-3
J gene: TRBJ1-3

CDR3 protein: CASSQDGQGAYGYTF
CDR3 DNA: TGTGCCAGCAGCCAAGATGGACAGGGGGCATATGGCTACACCTTC
D gene: TRBD1
clone size: -
V gene: TRBV4-2
J gene: TRBJ1-2

CDR3 protein: CASSSGQGKLFF
CDR3 DNA: TGTGCCAGCAGCTCCGGACAGGGCAAACTGTTTTTT
D gene: TRBD1
clone size: -
V gene: TRBV11-2
J gene: TRBJ1-4

CDR3 protein: CAWKNSGMDTGELFF
CDR3 DNA: TGTGCCTGGAAGAATAGCGGGATGGACACCGGGGAGCTGTTTTTT
D gene: TRBD2
clone size: -
V gene: TRBV30
J gene: TRBJ2-2

CDR3 protein: CASSLVQPGGTEAFF
CDR3 DNA: TGCGCCAGCAGCTTGGTTCAACCAGGGGGGACTGAAGCTTTCTTT
D gene: TRBD1
clone size: once
V gene: TRBV5-1
J gene: TRBJ1-1

CDR3 protein: CAISGLAVSYEQYF
CDR3 DNA: TGTGCCATCTCGGGACTAGCGGTTTCCTACGAGCAGTACTTC
D gene: TRBD2
clone size: few
V gene: TRBV10-3
J gene: TRBJ2-7

CDR3 protein: CASSLDGTGGLDEQFF
CDR3 DNA: TGTGCCAGCAGCTTAGATGGGACAGGGGGCTTGGATGAGCAGTTCTTC
D gene: TRBD1
clone size: -
V gene: TRBV13
J gene: TRBJ2-1

CDR3 protein: CASSLVLSSYEQYF
CDR3 DNA: TGTGCCAGCAGCCTGGTCCTTAGCTCCTACGAGCAGTACTTC
D gene: -
clone size: once
V gene: TRBV4-2
J gene: TRBJ2-7

CDR3 protein: CASSQEGLAGGESGELFF
CDR3 DNA: TGCGCCAGCAGCCAAGAAGGACTAGCGGGAGGTGAAAGCGGGGAGCTGTTTTTT
D gene: TRBD2
clone size: -
V gene: TRBV4-3
J gene: TRBJ2-2

CDR3 protein: CASSLDRQVAFF
CDR3 DNA: TGTGCCAGCAGCTTAGATCGGCAGGTAGCTTTCTTT
D gene: -
clone size: -
V gene: TRBV7-6
J gene: TRBJ1-1

CDR3 protein: CASSPPGGPHQETQYF
CDR3 DNA: TGTGCCAGCAGCCCTCCAGGGGGCCCCCACCAAGAGACCCAGTACTTC
D gene: TRBD1
clone size: -
V gene: TRBV25-1
J gene: TRBJ2-5

CDR3 protein: CASSLLQGQGSQPQHF
CDR3 DNA: TGTGCCAGCAGCTTATTACAGGGACAGGGAAGCCAGCCCCAGCATTTT
D gene: TRBD1
clone size: -
V gene: TRBV5-6
J gene: TRBJ1-5

CDR3 protein: CASSQDPGTNEKLFF
CDR3 DNA: TGTGCCAGCAGCCAAGACCCCGGGACTAATGAAAAACTGTTTTTT
D gene: -
clone size: -
V gene: TRBV4-2
J gene: TRBJ1-4

CDR3 protein: CASSLRGLNHEQYF
CDR3 DNA: TGTGCCAGCAGTTTAAGGGGGCTAAACCACGAGCAGTACTTC
D gene: TRBD1
clone size: -
V gene: TRBV27
J gene: TRBJ2-7

CDR3 protein: CASSIRTSGSEQFF
CDR3 DNA: TGTGCCAGCAGCATCAGGACTAGCGGGAGTGAGCAGTTCTTC
D gene: TRBD2
clone size: -
V gene: TRBV9
J gene: TRBJ2-1

CDR3 protein: CAWEAQGGEQYF
CDR3 DNA: TGTGCCTGGGAGGCACAGGGGGGCGAGCAGTACTTC
D gene: TRBD1
clone size: -
V gene: TRBV30
J gene: TRBJ2-7

CDR3 protein: CASSPIQSEAFF
CDR3 DNA: TGTGCCAGCAGTCCAATACAATCTGAAGCTTTCTTT
D gene: -
clone size: -
V gene: TRBV6-1
J gene: TRBJ1-1

CDR3 protein: CAISRNQETQYF
CDR3 DNA: TGTGCCATCAGCAGGAACCAAGAGACCCAGTACTTC
D gene: -
clone size: few
V gene: TRBV10-3
J gene: TRBJ2-5

CDR3 protein: CASSLLAAISYNEQFF
CDR3 DNA: TGTGCCAGCAGTTTACTAGCGGCCATCTCCTACAATGAGCAGTTCTTC
D gene: TRBD2
clone size: -
V gene: TRBV27
J gene: TRBJ2-1

CDR3 protein: CASSPGQTNNYGYTF
CDR3 DNA: TGTGCCAGCAGTCCGGGACAGACAAACAACTATGGCTACACCTTC
D gene: TRBD1
clone size: few
V gene: TRBV6-1
J gene: TRBJ1-2

CDR3 protein: CSVEEGANIQYF
CDR3 DNA: TGCAGCGTTGAAGAGGGCGCGAACATTCAGTACTTC
D gene: -
clone size: -
V gene: TRBV29-1
J gene: TRBJ2-4

CDR3 protein: CASSLGGNTGELFF
CDR3 DNA: TGTGCCAGCAGCTTAGGAGGGAACACCGGGGAGCTGTTTTTT
D gene: -
clone size: -
V gene: TRBV11-3
J gene: TRBJ2-2

CDR3 protein: CASSSGGAPYEQYF
CDR3 DNA: TGTGCCAGCAGCTCCGGAGGGGCACCCTACGAGCAGTACTTC
D gene: -
clone size: -
V gene: TRBV5-4
J gene: TRBJ2-7

CDR3 protein: CASSSSGGASDTQYF
CDR3 DNA: TGTGCCAGCAGCTCAAGCGGGGGGGCCTCAGATACGCAGTATTTT
D gene: TRBD2
clone size: -
V gene: TRBV5-6
J gene: TRBJ2-3

CDR3 protein: CASSLRGRDQPQHF
CDR3 DNA: TGTGCCAGCAGTTTAAGGGGGCGTGATCAGCCCCAGCATTTT
D gene: TRBD1
clone size: -
V gene: TRBV27
J gene: TRBJ1-5

CDR3 protein: CASSLAEVSNEQFF
CDR3 DNA: TGTGCCAGCAGCTTAGCGGAGGTGAGCAATGAGCAGTTCTTC
D gene: -
clone size: -
V gene: TRBV6-5
J gene: TRBJ2-1

CDR3 protein: CASSAADRGYEQYF
CDR3 DNA: TGTGCCAGCAGTGCTGCGGACAGGGGATACGAGCAGTACTTC
D gene: TRBD1
clone size: -
V gene: TRBV6-1
J gene: TRBJ2-7

CDR3 protein: CASFRGAGRDTQYF
CDR3 DNA: TGTGCCAGTTTTCGGGGGGCCGGTAGAGATACGCAGTATTTT
D gene: -
clone size: few
V gene: TRBV28
J gene: TRBJ2-3

CDR3 protein: CASSPDRGREETQYF
CDR3 DNA: TGCGCCAGCAGTCCCGACAGGGGGCGGGAAGAGACCCAGTACTTC
D gene: TRBD1
clone size: -
V gene: TRBV10-1
J gene: TRBJ2-5